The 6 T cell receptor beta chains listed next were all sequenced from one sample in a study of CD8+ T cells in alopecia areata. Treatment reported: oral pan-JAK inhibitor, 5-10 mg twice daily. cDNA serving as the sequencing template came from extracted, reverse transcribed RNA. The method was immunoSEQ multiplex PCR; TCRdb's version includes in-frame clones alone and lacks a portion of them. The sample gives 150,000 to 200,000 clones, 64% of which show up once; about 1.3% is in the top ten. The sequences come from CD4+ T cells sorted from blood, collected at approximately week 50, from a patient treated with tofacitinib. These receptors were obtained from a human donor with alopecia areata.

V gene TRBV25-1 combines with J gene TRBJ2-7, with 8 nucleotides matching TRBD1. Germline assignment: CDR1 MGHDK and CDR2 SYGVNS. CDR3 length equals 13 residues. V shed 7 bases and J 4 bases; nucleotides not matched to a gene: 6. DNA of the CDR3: TGTGCCAGCACCGGGACAGGAGCTTACGAGCAGTACTTC. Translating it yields CASTGTGAYEQYF.

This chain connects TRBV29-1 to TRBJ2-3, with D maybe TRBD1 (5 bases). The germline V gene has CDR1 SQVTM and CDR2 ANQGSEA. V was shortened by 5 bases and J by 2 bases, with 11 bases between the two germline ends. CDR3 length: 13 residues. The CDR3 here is CSVQGWFTDTQYF. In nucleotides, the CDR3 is TGCAGCGTTCAGGGTTGGTTCACAGATACGCAGTATTTT.

Written as DNA, the CDR3 is TGCAGCGTTGAAGATCCGGTAAGCGCTGAAGCTTTCTTT. This codes for CSVEDPVSAEAFF. The V call is TRBV29-1, the J call TRBJ1-1; D uncertain. The CDR3 contains 13 residues. With 0 bases removed from V and 6 bases from J, the gap between germline ends came to 11 bases. Germline assignment: CDR1 SQVTM and CDR2 ANQGSEA.

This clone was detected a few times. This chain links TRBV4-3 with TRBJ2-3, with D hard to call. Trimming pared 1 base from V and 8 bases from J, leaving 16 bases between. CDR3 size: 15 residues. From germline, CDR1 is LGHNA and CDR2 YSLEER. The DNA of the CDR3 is TGCGCCAGCAGCCAAGGGAAAGGTCTCTCACTTACGCAGTATTTT. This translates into CASSQGKGLSLTQYF.

CDR3 loop: CASDESGANVLTF. CDR3 nucleotide sequence: TGCGCCAGCGATGAATCTGGGGCCAACGTCCTGACTTTC. The chain recombines TRBV5-1 with TRBJ2-6, with D uncertain. In germline, CDR1 is SGHRS, CDR2 YFSETQ. Trimming shortened V by 7 bases and J by 1 base, and 6 bases separated the two germline ends. The CDR3 spans 13 residues.

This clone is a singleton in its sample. For the CDR3, the DNA is TGTGCCAGCAGCGTACAGGACTATGGCTACACCTTC. It specifies CASSVQDYGYTF. The V gene is TRBV9, the J gene TRBJ1-2; D unresolved. V was pared by 1 base and J by 3 bases, with 4 bases between. Germline V gene lookup returns CDR1 SGDLS and CDR2 YYNGEE. This CDR3 is 12 amino acids long.